This paragraph covers one T cell receptor beta chain sequence. Only a few counts were recorded for this clone. Its antigen has not been determined. Qualities for individual bases were not recorded, and no much larger clone is one base off. The junction carries 9 bases between V and J, which are trimmed by 5 bases and 2 bases respectively. The germline V gene gives CDR1 as SGHTA and CDR2 as FQGTGA. The CDR3 holds 13 amino acids from the cysteine to the phenylalanine. Kept here is only the CDR3 DNA, which spans 39 bases and is read in frame from base 1. Each donor gave one peripheral blood draw, about 100 mL on average, collected into heparinised tubes. A BD FACSAria II and a panel including CD45RO, CCR7, CD25, CD127, CD95 and CD27 were used to sort naive, central memory, regulatory and stem cell-like memory CD4+ T cells. Every sorted population had a purity above 95%. PBMCs were isolated right away by Lymphoprep density gradient centrifugation and were stained directly, without culture. So that batch effects would be minimized, each experiment stained and sorted samples in pairs, pairing one healthy donor with one patient.

This sample stems from a study of beta chain features in type 1 diabetes (dated by TCRdb to 2016 to 2018). Notes on the research overall: Mean age, gender distribution, total cell number and subset yield did not differ between patients and healthy donors. A total of 107,917,701 sorted cells were examined across all samples, and the number of cells per subset was strongly correlated with RNA yield. In the study, TCRB repertoires of sorted circulating CD4+ T cell subsets from recently diagnosed type 1 diabetes patients were compared with those of matched healthy donors. Whereas all 28 donors provided naive and central memory subsets, regulatory and stem cell-like memory subsets were isolated from just 8 patients and about eight healthy donors. The study at large found these results: Naive, central memory and regulatory TCRB repertoires appeared to be more similar among patients than among healthy donors. In all four CD4+ subsets, TCRB CDR3 length was moderately but significantly shorter in type 1 diabetes patients. Sequencing cDNA rather than genomic DNA could over-represent highly expressing activated cells, although activation and CD3 levels did not differ between groups. Because the HLA sub-analyses included only small numbers of individuals, any influence of HLA type on TCRB rearrangement was left unresolved. Shorter templates might be favored by PCR, yet because patient and control samples were amplified and corrected together, any such skew would affect both groups equally. Patients with type 1 diabetes made fewer insertions and deleted more nucleotides at VDJ recombination sites, implying thymic rearrangement abnormalities.

The entire amount of isolated RNA was reverse transcribed using the High Capacity cDNA Reverse Transcription Kit, so the sequenced TCRB transcripts were expressed ones. Deep immunoSEQ sequencing was performed on naive, central memory and regulatory T cell samples, with an average of roughly 3.5 million total reads per sample. After sorted cells were lysed in RLT buffer, RNA was extracted with DNase-treated RNeasy Micro or Mini kits, with the choice depending on cell number. Each cell subset was processed on its own to prevent cross-contamination, while patient and healthy donor samples were processed together. The immunoSEQ multiplex PCR was used to amplify TCRB sequences from cDNA, generating 87-bp fragments that spanned the CDR3 region. The amplicons were sequenced using the Illumina HiSeq platform. The study's processing was this. PCR bias was computationally corrected using synthetic template baselines, reads within Hamming distance 2 were collapsed, and singletons that could not be merged were discarded. Reads were aligned to IMGT to assign V, D and J genes, CDR3 length, and insertions or deletions at six rearrangement sites. Within each subset, clonotype counts were normalized to sorted cell number, and only after that were true diversity and Gini coefficients computed with the tcR R package. Repertoire sharing was quantified using the overlap coefficient calculated on TCRB nucleotide sequences. As a proxy for the pre-selection repertoire, out-of-frame TCRB sequences from naive cells were analyzed. TCRdb took this table from immuneACCESS and kept in-frame rearrangements with V and J called. Such tables lack part of the clones; where checked against another copy, unresolved V genes explain under half of the gap, and the rest is unexplained. V and J calls and clone size are copied from that table; D and trimming were computed from the DNA. The sample records 620,000 or so clones, about a sixth of which are singletons. In total, the top ten clones hold approximately 0.093% of the sample.

The sequence joins TRBV7-3 to TRBJ1-1; a weak D assignment points to TRBD1 (5 bases agree). This TCR was recovered from a man aged 18 to 30 in good health. Sequencing was done on a sample of naive CD4+ T cells from blood. Taken with the paper, the label for cell subset or site translates to: true naive CD4+ T cells. Read as DNA, the sequence is TGTGCCAGCAGCCAGGGATTTAACACTGAAGCTTTCTTT. Its translation reads: CASSQGFNTEAFF.